The 9 T cell receptor beta chains below all came from one sample that was sequenced in a study of early T cells in non-severe SARS-CoV-2 infection. TCRdb re-analysed the 5' RACE reads in MiXCR, keeping a single row per CDR3 protein. The table has 25,000 to 40,000 distinct CDR3 sequences, approximately 5% seen once. Sequencing used whole blood. These receptors were taken from an adult who was a healthcare worker with PCR-confirmed SARS-CoV-2 infection or an uninfected control (not recorded which).

In its sample, this clonotype was seen many times. The V call is TRBV30, the J call TRBJ1-1, with a tentative D call TRBD1 (5 bases). Per germline, CDR1 GTSNPN and CDR2 SVGIG (reference sequence). V shed 3 bases and J shed 12 bases, with 14 bases lying between them. The CDR3 extends over 11 amino acids. CDR3: CAWSSGGNTFF. CDR3 DNA sequence: TGTGCCTGGAGCTCGGGGGGTAATACTTTCTTT.

This clonotype occurred many times. The CDR3 reads CASSQMTGGSYNSPLHF. The DNA of the CDR3 is TGTGCCAGCAGTCAGATGACAGGGGGCTCCTATAATTCACCCCTCCACTTT. The chain couples TRBV6-6 to TRBJ1-6; TRBD1 aligns across 9 bases. This CDR3 is built from 17 residues. Germline loops: CDR1 MNHNY, CDR2 SVGAGI (reference sequence). The trim removed 5 bases at V and 0 bases at J, leaving 5 bases unmatched.

This clonotype was recorded a few times. The chain combines TRBV5-4 with TRBJ2-7, with D possibly being TRBD1 or TRBD2 (6 bases each). V was clipped by 3 bases and J by 5 bases, with 15 bases between them. CDR1 is SGHNT, CDR2 YYREEE, per germline (reference sequence). The CDR3 is made up of 14 amino acids. Written as DNA, the CDR3 is TGTGCCAGCAGCTATATTATCGGGGGCGACGAGCAGTACTTC. This gives the protein CASSYIIGGDEQYF.

The chain joins TRBV20-1 to TRBJ2-7; tentative D call: TRBD1 (6 bases). This CDR3 region has 14 residues. The germline gives CDR1 DFQATT, CDR2 SNEGSKA (reference sequence). V was cut by 0 bases and J by 3 bases, with 12 bases left in between. The CDR3 nucleotides are TGCAGTGCTAGAGATGGGGAAGGGGGCTACGAGCAGTACTTC. Its protein is CSARDGEGGYEQYF.

This clonotype was counted at least ten times. The rearrangement uses TRBV20-1 and TRBJ1-4; D is uncertain. Trimming took 6 bases from V and 0 from J, leaving 11 bases between them. CDR1 DFQATT and CDR2 SNEGSKA come from the germline V gene (reference sequence). There are 14 residues in the CDR3. CDR3 DNA sequence: TGCAGTGCGGAAACATCCGCAACTAATGAAAAACTGTTTTTT. Translating gives CSAETSATNEKLFF.

This clonotype came up a few times. This chain links TRBV6-1 with TRBJ1-6; D call uncertain. Trimming took 1 base from V and 9 from J, leaving 13 bases between them. The length of the CDR3 is 15 residues. CDR1 and CDR2 (germline): MNHNS, SASEGT. In DNA form, the CDR3 reads TGTGCCAGCAGTGAAGGTCCATATCCCTTTTCACCCCTCCACTTT. This gives the protein CASSEGPYPFSPLHF.

This clonotype has a count of ten or more. The V gene is TRBV7-2, the J gene TRBJ1-2; perhaps TRBD1 as D (6 bases). Between the trimmed V and J ends, which lost 3 bases and 7 bases, there was a span of 9 bases. The CDR3 sequence is 12 residues long. Germline CDR1 is SGHTA and CDR2 is FQGNSA. The CDR3 sequence is CASSFSGAGYTF. CDR3 in DNA: TGTGCCAGCAGCTTTTCAGGGGCTGGCTACACCTTC.

This clonotype was seen at least ten times. The rearrangement uses TRBV5-6 and TRBJ2-3; 8 nucleotides match TRBD1. The J segment lost 4 bases and the V segment lost 2 bases, leaving 6 bases of the junction unmatched. Per the germline V gene, CDR1 is SGHDT and CDR2 is YYEEEE. The CDR3 length is 15 residues. CDR3 DNA sequence: TGTGCCAGCAGCTTTGGAGTACAGGGGGCAGATACGCAGTATTTT. Translating gives CASSFGVQGADTQYF.

This chain connects TRBV20-1 to TRBJ2-7; 7 nucleotides match TRBD2. The CDR3 runs 13 residues. Germline CDR1 and CDR2: DFQATT and SNEGSKA (reference sequence). With 5 bases clipped from V and 8 bases from J, the junction kept 12 bases outside the gene matches. Here the CDR3 reads CSASTRARGKQYF. The CDR3 coding sequence is TGCAGTGCTTCAACCCGGGCGCGGGGGAAGCAGTACTTC.